The T cell receptor (beta chain) under discussion was sequenced for a study of T cell responses to AZD1222 COVID-19 vaccine. Profiled with immunoSEQ multiplex PCR; TCRdb holds only in-frame clones, not every one. Here the sample spans approximately 70,000 clones, around three quarters being singletons. Study-level results: Close to half of spike-specific TCRs reportedly recognize unmutated variant regions. At baseline, just 5 or 6 AZD1222 recipients tested seropositive. White British people made up most donors, females outnumbered males, and clonal diversity was possibly underestimated.

The V end was cut by 2 bases, the J end by 8 bases, with 13 bases between. Germline V gives CDR1 SSHAT, CDR2 FNYEAQ (reference sequence). The CDR3 is 14 amino acids. To note about this clone: Its antigen is unidentified.

The starting material was peripheral blood, obtained 28 days after the second AZD1222 dose. The clonotype was recovered from an adult who received the AZD1222 COVID-19 vaccine. The chain couples TRBV7-7 to TRBJ2-1, with D possibly being TRBD1 (7 bases). The DNA of the CDR3 is TGTGCCAGCAGCTTACTAGGAGGGGGCCATGAGCAGTTCTTC. This codes for CASSLLGGGHEQFF.